This T cell receptor beta chain was profiled in a study of human T cells and chemical hapten exposure. The CDR3 loop spans 14 amino acids. The junction had 8 bases not matched to a gene; V was cut back by 3 bases and J by 8 bases. Germline V lookup: CDR1 DFQATT, CDR2 SNEGSKA (reference sequence). TCRdb used MiXCR to reprocess the RACE reads, holding one entry per CDR3 protein. The sample holds 110,000 to 150,000 distinct CDR3 sequences, 10% to 15% seen once. Time point indicated: patch test 2, 6 weeks after DPC sensitization. Treatment denoted: therapeutic diphenylcyclopropenone sensitization with weekly scalp DPC.

This chain connects TRBV20-1 to TRBJ2-1, with TRBD2 matching over 9 bases. The receptor's source is a woman aged 45-65 years with alopecia areata. Some clones in this sample may be carry-over from other donors' samples. Sequencing used whole blood, obtained in connection with sensitization to the hapten diphenylcyclopropenone (DPC). CDR3 sequence: CSASRGRALDEQFF. The CDR3 DNA is TGCAGTGCTAGCCGCGGGAGGGCACTCGATGAGCAGTTCTTC.